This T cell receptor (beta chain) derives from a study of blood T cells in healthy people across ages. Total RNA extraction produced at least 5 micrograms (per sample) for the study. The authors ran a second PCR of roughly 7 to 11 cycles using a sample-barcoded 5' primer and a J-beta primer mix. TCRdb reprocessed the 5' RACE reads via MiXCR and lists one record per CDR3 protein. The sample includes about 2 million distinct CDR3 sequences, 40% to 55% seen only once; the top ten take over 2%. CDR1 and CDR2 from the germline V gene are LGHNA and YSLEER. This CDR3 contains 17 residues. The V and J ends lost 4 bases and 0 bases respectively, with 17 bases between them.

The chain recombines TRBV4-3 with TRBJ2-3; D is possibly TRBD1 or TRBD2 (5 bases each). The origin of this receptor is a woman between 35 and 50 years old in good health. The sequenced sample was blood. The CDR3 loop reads CASSPEIMRGSTDTQYF. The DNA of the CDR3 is TGCGCCAGCAGCCCGGAGATAATGAGGGGAAGCACAGATACGCAGTATTTT.